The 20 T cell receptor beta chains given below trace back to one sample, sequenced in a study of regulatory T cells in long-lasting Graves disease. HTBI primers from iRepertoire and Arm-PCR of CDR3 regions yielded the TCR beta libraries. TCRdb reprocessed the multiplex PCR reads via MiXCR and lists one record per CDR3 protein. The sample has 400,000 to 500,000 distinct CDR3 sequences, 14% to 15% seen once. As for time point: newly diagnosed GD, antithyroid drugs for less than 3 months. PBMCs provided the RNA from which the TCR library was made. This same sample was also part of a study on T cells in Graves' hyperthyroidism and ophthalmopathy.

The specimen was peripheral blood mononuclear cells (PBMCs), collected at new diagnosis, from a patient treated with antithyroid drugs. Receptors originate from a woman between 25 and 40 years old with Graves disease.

The CDR3 sequence: CASSFSGREVSEQYF. CDR3 coding DNA: TGTGCCAGCAGTTTCTCCGGGCGGGAGGTTAGCGAGCAGTACTTC. This chain joins TRBV6-5 and TRBJ2-7; 8 bases map to TRBD2. CDR3 length equals 15 residues. Germline-derived CDR1 and CDR2 are MNHEY and SVGAGI. The V and J ends lost 4 bases and 6 bases, in that order; junction bases with no gene match: 11.

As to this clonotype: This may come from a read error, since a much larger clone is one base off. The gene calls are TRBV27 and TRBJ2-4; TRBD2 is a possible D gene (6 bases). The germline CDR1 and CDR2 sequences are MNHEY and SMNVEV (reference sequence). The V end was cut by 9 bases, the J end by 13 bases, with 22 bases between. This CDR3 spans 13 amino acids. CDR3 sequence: CASQTEDYNEQYF. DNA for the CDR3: TGTGCCAGTCAGACAGAGGACTACAATGAGCAGTACTTC.

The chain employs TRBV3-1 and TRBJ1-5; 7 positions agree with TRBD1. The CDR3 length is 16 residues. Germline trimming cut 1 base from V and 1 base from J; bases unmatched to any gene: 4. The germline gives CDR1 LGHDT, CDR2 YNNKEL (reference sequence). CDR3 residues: CASSQGTGRSNQPQHF. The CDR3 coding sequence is TGTGCCAGCAGCCAAGGGACAGGTAGGAGCAATCAGCCCCAGCATTTT.

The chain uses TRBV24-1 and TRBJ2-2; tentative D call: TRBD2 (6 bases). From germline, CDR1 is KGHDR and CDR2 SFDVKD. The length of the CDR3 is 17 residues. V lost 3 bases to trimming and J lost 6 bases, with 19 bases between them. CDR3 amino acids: CATSDNSGRSAAGELFF. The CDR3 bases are TGTGCCACCAGTGATAATTCAGGGAGGTCAGCCGCCGGGGAGCTGTTTTTT.

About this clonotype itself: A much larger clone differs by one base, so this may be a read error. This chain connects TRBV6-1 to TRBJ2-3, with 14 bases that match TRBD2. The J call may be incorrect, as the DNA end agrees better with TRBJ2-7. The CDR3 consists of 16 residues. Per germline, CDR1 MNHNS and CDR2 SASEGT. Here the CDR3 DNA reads TGTGCCAGCAGGGGACTAGCGGGAGAGGGTGGGAATGAGCAGTACTTC. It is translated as CASRGLAGEGGNEQYF.

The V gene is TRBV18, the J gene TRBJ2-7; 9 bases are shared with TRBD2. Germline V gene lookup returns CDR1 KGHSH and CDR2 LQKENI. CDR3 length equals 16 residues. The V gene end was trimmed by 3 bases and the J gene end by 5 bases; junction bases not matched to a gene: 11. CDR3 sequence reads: CASSPGAGTSFDEQYF. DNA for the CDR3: TGTGCCAGCTCACCGGGCGCCGGGACTAGCTTTGACGAGCAGTACTTC.

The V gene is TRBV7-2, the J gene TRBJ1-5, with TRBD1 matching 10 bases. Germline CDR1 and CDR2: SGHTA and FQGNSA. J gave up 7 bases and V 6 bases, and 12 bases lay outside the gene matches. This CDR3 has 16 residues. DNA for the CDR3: TGTGCCAGCAGTAAAGGGACAGGGGAGACGGGACAGCCCCAGCATTTT. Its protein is CASSKGTGETGQPQHF.

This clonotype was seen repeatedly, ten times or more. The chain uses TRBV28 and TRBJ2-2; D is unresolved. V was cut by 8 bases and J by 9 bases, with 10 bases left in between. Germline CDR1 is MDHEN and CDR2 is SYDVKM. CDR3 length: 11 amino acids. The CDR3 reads CASGVLRELFF. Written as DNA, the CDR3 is TGTGCCAGCGGGGTTTTGCGGGAGCTGTTTTTT.

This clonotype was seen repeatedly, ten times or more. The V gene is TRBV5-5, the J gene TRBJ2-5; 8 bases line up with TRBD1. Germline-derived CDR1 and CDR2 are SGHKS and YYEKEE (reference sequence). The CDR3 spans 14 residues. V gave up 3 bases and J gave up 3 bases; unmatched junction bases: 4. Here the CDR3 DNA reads TGTGCCAGCAGCTCTCCGACAGGGGAAGAGACCCAGTACTTC. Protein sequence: CASSSPTGEETQYF.

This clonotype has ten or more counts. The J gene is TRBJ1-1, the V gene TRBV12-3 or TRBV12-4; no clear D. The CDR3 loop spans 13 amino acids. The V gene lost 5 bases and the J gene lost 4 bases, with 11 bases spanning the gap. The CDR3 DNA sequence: TGTGCCAGCAGTCCTCGCTTGGGCACTGAAGCTTTCTTT. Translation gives CASSPRLGTEAFF.

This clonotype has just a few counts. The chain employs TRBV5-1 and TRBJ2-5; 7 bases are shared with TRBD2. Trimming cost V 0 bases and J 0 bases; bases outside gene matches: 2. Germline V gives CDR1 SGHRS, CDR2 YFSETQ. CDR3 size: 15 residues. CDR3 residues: CASSLAAGDQETQYF. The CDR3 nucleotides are TGCGCCAGCAGCTTGGCTGCGGGGGACCAAGAGACCCAGTACTTC.

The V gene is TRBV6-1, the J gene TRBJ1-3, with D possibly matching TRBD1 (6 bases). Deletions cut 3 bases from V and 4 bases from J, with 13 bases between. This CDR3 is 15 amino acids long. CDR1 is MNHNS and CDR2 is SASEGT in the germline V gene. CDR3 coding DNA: TGTGCCAGCAGTGAGGACAGCTCGTGGGGAAACACCATATATTTT. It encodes CASSEDSSWGNTIYF.

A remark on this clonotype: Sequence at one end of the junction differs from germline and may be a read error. The CDR3 protein is CASSVGGTPTNEKLSF. CDR3 DNA sequence: TGTGCCAGCAGCGTAGGTGGGACCCCAACTAATGAAAAACTGTCTTTT. The chain has TRBV9 and TRBJ1-4, with a weak D call TRBD1 (5 bases). The germline V gene has CDR1 SGDLS and CDR2 YYNGEE. The CDR3 totals 16 residues.

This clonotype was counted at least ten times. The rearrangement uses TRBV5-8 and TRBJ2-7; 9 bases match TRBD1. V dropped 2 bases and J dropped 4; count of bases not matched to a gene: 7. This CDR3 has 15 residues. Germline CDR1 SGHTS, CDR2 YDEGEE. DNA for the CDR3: TGTGCCAGCAGCTTCGAGCCACAGGGGGCTTACGAGCAGTACTTC. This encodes CASSFEPQGAYEQYF.

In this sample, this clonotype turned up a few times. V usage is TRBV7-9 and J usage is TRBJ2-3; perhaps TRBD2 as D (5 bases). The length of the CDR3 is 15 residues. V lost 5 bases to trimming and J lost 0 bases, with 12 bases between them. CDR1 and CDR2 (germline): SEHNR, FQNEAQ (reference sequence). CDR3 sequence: CASSESGTSTDTQYF. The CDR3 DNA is TGTGCCAGCAGCGAAAGCGGAACTAGCACAGATACGCAGTATTTT.

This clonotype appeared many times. This CDR3 is CASIPAHSSSYNEQFF. The CDR3 DNA reads TGTGCCAGCATCCCAGCCCATTCTAGCTCCTACAATGAGCAGTTCTTC. V is TRBV11-2 and J is TRBJ2-1; D not certain. CDR1 is SGHAT and CDR2 is FQNNGV in the germline V gene. V dropped 7 bases and J dropped 0 bases, with 16 bases sitting between them. The CDR3 has 16 residues.

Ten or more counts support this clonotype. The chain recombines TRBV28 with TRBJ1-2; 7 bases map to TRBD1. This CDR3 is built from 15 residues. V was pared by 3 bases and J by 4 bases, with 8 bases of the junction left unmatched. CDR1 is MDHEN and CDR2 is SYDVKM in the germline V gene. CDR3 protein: CASSFPQGVFYGYTF. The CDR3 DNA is TGTGCCAGCAGTTTCCCGCAGGGGGTTTTCTATGGCTACACCTTC.

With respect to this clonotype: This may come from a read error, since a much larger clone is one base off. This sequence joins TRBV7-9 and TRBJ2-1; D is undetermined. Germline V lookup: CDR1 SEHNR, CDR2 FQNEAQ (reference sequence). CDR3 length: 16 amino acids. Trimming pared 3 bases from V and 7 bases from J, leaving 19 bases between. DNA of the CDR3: TGTGCCAGCAGCTTCCTCGGTGGGCCGCAGAGAAATGAGCAGTTCTTC. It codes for CASSFLGGPQRNEQFF.

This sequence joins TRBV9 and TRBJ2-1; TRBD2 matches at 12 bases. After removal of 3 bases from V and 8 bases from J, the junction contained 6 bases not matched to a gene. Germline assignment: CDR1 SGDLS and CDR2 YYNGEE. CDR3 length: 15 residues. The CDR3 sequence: CASSGPSGRADEQFF. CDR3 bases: TGTGCCAGCAGCGGGCCTAGCGGGAGGGCGGATGAGCAGTTCTTC. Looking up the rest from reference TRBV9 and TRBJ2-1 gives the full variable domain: DSGVTQTPKHLITATGQRVTLRCSPRSGDLSVYWYQQSLDQGLQFLIQYYNGEERAKGNILERFSAQQFPDLHSELNLSSLELGDSALYFCASSGPSGRADEQFFGPGTRLTVL.

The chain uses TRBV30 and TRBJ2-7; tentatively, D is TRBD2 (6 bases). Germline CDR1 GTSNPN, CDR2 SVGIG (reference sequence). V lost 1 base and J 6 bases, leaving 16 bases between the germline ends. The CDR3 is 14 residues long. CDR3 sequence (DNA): TGTGCCTGGAGTGGGAAAGCAGGAGGGCGCGAGCAGTACTTC. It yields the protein CAWSGKAGGREQYF. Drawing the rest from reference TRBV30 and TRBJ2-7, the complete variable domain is SQTIHQWPATLVQPVGSPLSLECTVEGTSNPNLYWYRQAAGRGLQLLFYSVGIGQISSEVPQNLSASRPQDRQFILSSKKLLLSDSGFYLCAWSGKAGGREQYFGPGTRLTVT.